Each of the 20 T cell receptor beta chains below was sequenced from the same sample in a study of long-term antiretroviral therapy in people with HIV. The assay used was immunoSEQ (version v3.0), run at survey level. Data came from immunoSEQ multiplex PCR; TCRdb stores just in-frame clones and leaves some out. The sample shows over 25,000 clones, roughly 97% of them seen only once. Sample: unsorted PBMCs, taken 7.6 years after starting antiretroviral therapy. The receptors derive from a man younger than 45 with HIV.

This chain links TRBV5-1 with TRBJ2-7; D might be TRBD2 (5 bases). Germline V gene sequence: CDR1 SGHRS, CDR2 YFSETQ. CDR3 size: 12 residues. Trimming pared 0 bases from V and 6 bases from J, leaving 7 bases between. The CDR3 region is CASSLGGREQYF. In DNA, the CDR3 is TGCGCCAGCAGCTTGGGAGGGCGCGAGCAGTACTTC.

V gene TRBV7-6 combines with J gene TRBJ1-2; 7 positions agree with TRBD1. CDR3 size: 16 residues. The ends lost 7 bases at V and 0 bases at J; junction bases unmatched: 11. The V gene's germline CDR1 is SGHVS and CDR2 FNYEAQ. CDR3 nucleotides: TGTGCCAGCACGATGTCTTCCGGGACAGCTAACTATGGCTACACCTTC. It codes for CASTMSSGTANYGYTF.

This sequence joins TRBV9 and TRBJ2-7; 7 bases agree with TRBD2. CDR1 SGDLS and CDR2 YYNGEE come from the germline V gene. This CDR3 spans 15 amino acids. V lost 2 bases, J lost 2 bases, and 7 bases stayed unmatched. CDR3 sequence reads: CASSVEPGLTYEQYF. The CDR3 coding sequence is TGTGCCAGCAGCGTCGAACCGGGACTAACCTACGAGCAGTACTTC.

The chain links TRBV15 to TRBJ2-7; D possibly corresponds to TRBD2 (6 bases). The CDR3 spans 15 residues. The germline gives CDR1 LNHNV, CDR2 YYDKDF (reference sequence). V lost 3 bases and J lost 7, with 19 bases in between. The CDR3 reads CATSRGTRPVKEQYF. The CDR3 nucleotides read TGTGCCACCAGCAGGGGGACTCGCCCGGTCAAGGAGCAGTACTTC.

The rearrangement uses TRBV6-5 and TRBJ1-2; D uncertain. Germline CDR1 and CDR2: MNHEY and SVGAGI. The CDR3 is 14 residues long. The V and J ends lost 2 bases and 8 bases respectively, with 15 bases between them. The DNA of the CDR3 is TGTGCCAGCAGTTACGGGGAAGAGGCGGCGGGCTACACCTTC. Translated: CASSYGEEAAGYTF.

This rearrangement joins TRBV10-3 to TRBJ1-2; weak D call: TRBD1 (6 bases). The CDR3 is 18 amino acids. Germline V CDR1 and CDR2: ENHRY, SYGVKD. The ends were cut back, 0 bases at V and 4 bases at J, with 21 bases in the middle. The CDR3 loop is CAISESGASRVNFYGYTF. CDR3 DNA: TGTGCCATCAGTGAGTCGGGGGCGAGCAGGGTTAATTTCTATGGCTACACCTTC.

The chain couples TRBV5-1 to TRBJ2-3; D is possibly TRBD1 (6 bases). The CDR3 is made up of 14 amino acids. Germline V CDR1 and CDR2: SGHRS, YFSETQ. With 2 bases removed from V and 8 bases from J, the gap between germline ends came to 15 bases. This CDR3 reads CASSLNNRAGTQYF. Here the CDR3 DNA reads TGCGCCAGCAGCTTAAACAACAGGGCTGGTACGCAGTATTTT.

The chain uses TRBV11-1 and TRBJ1-5; the D gene is possibly TRBD1 (5 bases). CDR3 length: 15 amino acids. Germline V gene data show CDR1 as SGHAT and CDR2 as FQDESV (reference sequence). V was shortened by 1 base and J by 5 bases, with 12 bases between the two germline ends. The CDR3 region has the DNA TGTGCCAGCAGCTTAGGGCCAGGGCGGGATCAGCCCCAGCATTTT. Translation gives CASSLGPGRDQPQHF.

The V call is TRBV5-6, the J call TRBJ2-3; 7 positions agree with TRBD2. J lost 2 bases, V lost 2 bases, and 5 bases had no gene match. This CDR3 contains 15 residues. Per the germline V gene, CDR1 is SGHDT and CDR2 is YYEEEE. The CDR3 is CASSFLAEATDTQYF. CDR3 sequence (DNA): TGTGCCAGCAGCTTCCTAGCGGAGGCCACAGATACGCAGTATTTT.

This clone has just one count. This chain links TRBV5-1 with TRBJ2-2; no firm D call. The CDR3 sequence is 13 residues long. V was shortened by 2 bases and J by 6 bases, with 8 bases between the two germline ends. Germline CDR1 reads SGHRS; CDR2 reads YFSETQ. Here the CDR3 reads CASSFDGPGELFF. Written as DNA, the CDR3 is TGCGCCAGCAGCTTCGATGGGCCCGGGGAGCTGTTTTTT.

V is TRBV9 and J is TRBJ1-3; possible D gene TRBD1, 5 bases. Germline values: CDR1 SGDLS, CDR2 YYNGEE. The CDR3 sequence is 15 residues long. Trimming removed 0 bases at V and 4 bases at J, with 11 bases between. The CDR3, as DNA: TGTGCCAGCAGCGTAGTGGCAGGGCCGGGAAACACCATATATTTT. It yields the protein CASSVVAGPGNTIYF.

The V call is TRBV5-8, the J call TRBJ2-3; a possible D gene is TRBD2 (5 bases). Germline lookup yields CDR1 SGHTS and CDR2 YDEGEE. V was shortened by 2 bases and J by 0 bases, with 10 bases between the two germline ends. The length of the CDR3 is 15 residues. The CDR3 DNA is TGTGCCAGCAGCTTTGGACTGACGAGCACAGATACGCAGTATTTT. Its protein product is CASSFGLTSTDTQYF.

The chain combines TRBV14 with TRBJ2-1; tentatively, D is TRBD1 (6 bases). Trimming pared 0 bases from V and 3 bases from J, leaving 12 bases between. The germline V gene has CDR1 SGHDN and CDR2 FVKESK. This CDR3 region has 16 residues. The CDR3 protein is CASSQEDRNFYNEQFF. CDR3 bases: TGTGCCAGCAGCCAAGAGGACAGAAACTTCTACAATGAGCAGTTCTTC.

This chain uses TRBV30 with TRBJ1-2, with D hard to call. Germline V gene sequence: CDR1 GTSNPN, CDR2 SVGIG (reference sequence). Trimming pared 6 bases from V and 4 bases from J, leaving 21 bases between. The CDR3 has 15 amino acids. CDR3: CACPPLGSSAYGYTF. The CDR3, as DNA: TGTGCCTGTCCTCCCCTTGGCAGCTCAGCCTATGGCTACACCTTC.

The chain carries TRBV7-9 and TRBJ1-6; D is ambiguous. Germline assignment: CDR1 SEHNR and CDR2 FQNEAQ (reference sequence). The CDR3 is 17 amino acids. V was shortened by 1 base and J by 0 bases, with 10 bases between the two germline ends. CDR3 in amino acids: CASSLDGMSSYNSPLHF. DNA for the CDR3: TGTGCCAGCAGCTTAGACGGGATGAGCTCCTATAATTCACCCCTCCACTTT. Drawing the rest from reference TRBV7-9 and TRBJ1-6, the complete variable domain is DTGVSQNPRHKITKRGQNVTFRCDPISEHNRLYWYRQTLGQGPEFLTYFQNEAQLEKSRLLSDRFSAERPKGSFSTLEIQRTEQGDSAMYLCASSLDGMSSYNSPLHFGNGTRLTVT.

This clone was recorded only once. This chain joins TRBV6-5 and TRBJ2-3, with TRBD2 matching 12 bases. This CDR3 has 15 amino acids. V gave up 5 bases and J gave up 7 bases; unmatched junction bases: 7. From germline, CDR1 is MNHEY and CDR2 SVGAGI. This CDR3 reads CASSRTSGDVNTQYF. CDR3 bases: TGTGCCAGCAGTCGGACTAGCGGGGATGTGAATACGCAGTATTTT.

Here the CDR3 reads CASGLVSSGGSFSTGEQYF. For the CDR3, the DNA is TGTGCTAGTGGTTTGGTATCTAGCGGGGGGTCCTTTTCCACGGGGGAGCAGTACTTC. This sequence joins TRBV12-5 and TRBJ2-7, with TRBD2 matching over 11 bases. J lost 7 bases, V lost 0 bases, and 17 bases had no gene match. Germline lookup yields CDR1 LGHNT and CDR2 FRNRAP. CDR3 length equals 19 residues. Full variable domain (rest looked up from reference TRBV12-5 and TRBJ2-7): DARVTQTPRHKVTEMGQEVTMRCQPILGHNTVFWYRQTMMQGLELLAYFRNRAPLDDSGMPKDRFSAEMPDATLATLKIQPSEPRDSAVYFCASGLVSSGGSFSTGEQYFGPGTRLTVT.

This chain uses TRBV7-6 with TRBJ1-2, with D unclear. Germline CDR1 and CDR2: SGHVS and FNYEAQ. The V gene lost 1 base and the J gene lost 1 base, with 4 bases spanning the gap. The CDR3 sequence is 13 residues long. The CDR3 is CASSLGHNYGYTF. CDR3 nucleotide sequence: TGTGCCAGCAGCTTAGGCCATAACTATGGCTACACCTTC.

The V call is TRBV11-3, the J call TRBJ2-2, with 12 positions matching TRBD2. V trimming: 2 bases; J trimming: 2 bases; junction bases outside the gene matches: 6. Germline CDR1 SGHNT, CDR2 YENEEA. This CDR3 is 18 amino acids long. CDR3 sequence reads: CASSLTSGGRINTGELFF. The CDR3 DNA follows: TGTGCCAGCAGCTTAACTAGCGGGGGGAGAATAAACACCGGGGAGCTGTTTTTT. Drawing the rest from reference TRBV11-3 and TRBJ2-2, the complete variable domain is EAGVVQSPRYKIIEKKQPVAFWCNPISGHNTLYWYLQNLGQGPELLIRYENEEAVDDSQLPKDRFSAERLKGVDSTLKIQPAELGDSAVYLCASSLTSGGRINTGELFFGEGSRLTVL.

CDR3 in amino acids: CASSLYGGEAFF. The CDR3 DNA reads as TGTGCCAGCAGCTTGTATGGTGGCGAAGCTTTCTTT. The chain recombines TRBV5-4 with TRBJ1-1; D gene ambiguous. The CDR3 is 12 amino acids. Germline CDR1 and CDR2: SGHNT and YYREEE (reference sequence). Trimming cost V 1 base and J 8 bases, with 9 bases left between them.